This T cell receptor beta chain was recorded in a study of blood T cells in healthy people across ages. Points from the study as a whole: Higher diversity, along with more naive CD4+ cells, distinguished long-lived donors from aged donors. Across the age range, TCR beta diversity per million T cells fell in a roughly linear way.

This clonotype was counted at least ten times. Its antigen remains unidentified. Every donor provided around 9.3 milliliters of peripheral blood. Alongside a J-beta primer mix, a sample-barcoded 5' primer served in a second PCR lasting about 7 to 11 cycles. MiXCR, applied by TCRdb to the 5' RACE reads, yields one record per CDR3 protein. This table has 1.5 million to 2 million distinct CDR3 sequences, almost 35% appearing once. Trimming at V came to 3 bases and at J to 4 bases, leaving 7 bases not matched to a gene. The length of the CDR3 is 14 residues. Germline-derived CDR1 and CDR2 are SGDLS and YYNGEE.

The chain joins TRBV9 to TRBJ2-7, with 7 bases fitting TRBD1. The sequence was obtained from a young woman in good health. Sequenced material: blood. CDR3: CASSATGAAYEQYF. DNA of the CDR3: TGTGCCAGCAGCGCAACAGGGGCGGCATACGAGCAGTACTTC.